The source of this TCR beta chain is a study of cytotoxic CD8 clonotypes in ibrutinib-treated CLL. Points from the study as a whole: Public clonotypes occurred uncommonly; on treatment, they contracted or remained stable.

The CDR3 has 13 amino acids. J lost 4 bases, V lost 8 bases, and 6 bases had no gene match. Germline loops: CDR1 SNHLY, CDR2 FYNNEI. This table comes from immunoSEQ multiplex PCR, and its TCRdb copy is limited to in-frame clones, with some not included. Of about 69,000 clones in the sample, 80% were seen once. In regard to this clone: The antigen is not known.

The sequenced sample was PBMCs, obtained at disease progression, from a patient treated with ibrutinib. The chain couples TRBV2 to TRBJ1-2; TRBD1 agrees at 8 bases. The sequence was collected from a human donor with chronic lymphocytic leukemia. CDR3 in DNA: TGTGCCAGCCGACAGGGGTTGAGCTATGGCTACACCTTC. Its protein product is CASRQGLSYGYTF.